This TCR beta chain was captured in a study of cytomegalovirus exposure and HLA in healthy donors. Researchers ran the PCR with 60 Vbeta and 13 Jbeta primers. Method: immunoSEQ multiplex PCR; TCRdb's copy keeps in-frame clones and lacks some. This sample contains about 140,000 clones. Germline CDR1 SNHLY, CDR2 FYNNEI. Germline trimming cut 6 bases from V and 0 bases from J; bases unmatched to any gene: 9. The CDR3 covers 16 residues. The chain has TRBV2 and TRBJ1-2; 8 bases map to TRBD1. This clonotype was sampled from a woman aged 18 to 35 in good health and CMV-seronegative. The material sequenced was PBMCs. The CDR3: CASRWTGTITNYGYTF. As DNA, the CDR3 is TGTGCCAGCAGATGGACAGGGACGATTACTAACTATGGCTACACCTTC.